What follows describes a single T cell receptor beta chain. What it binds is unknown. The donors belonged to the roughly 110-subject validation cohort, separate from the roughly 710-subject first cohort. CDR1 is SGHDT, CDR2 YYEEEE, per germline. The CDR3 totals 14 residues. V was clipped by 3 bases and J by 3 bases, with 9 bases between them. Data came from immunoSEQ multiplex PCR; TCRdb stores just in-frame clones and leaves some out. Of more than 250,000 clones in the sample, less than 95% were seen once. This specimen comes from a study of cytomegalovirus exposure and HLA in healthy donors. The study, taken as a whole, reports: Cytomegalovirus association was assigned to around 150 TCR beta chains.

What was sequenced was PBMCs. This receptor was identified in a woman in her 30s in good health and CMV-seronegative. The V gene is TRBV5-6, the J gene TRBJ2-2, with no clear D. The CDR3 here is CASSSGFHTGELFF. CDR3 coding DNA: TGTGCCAGCAGCTCCGGGTTCCACACCGGGGAGCTGTTTTTT.